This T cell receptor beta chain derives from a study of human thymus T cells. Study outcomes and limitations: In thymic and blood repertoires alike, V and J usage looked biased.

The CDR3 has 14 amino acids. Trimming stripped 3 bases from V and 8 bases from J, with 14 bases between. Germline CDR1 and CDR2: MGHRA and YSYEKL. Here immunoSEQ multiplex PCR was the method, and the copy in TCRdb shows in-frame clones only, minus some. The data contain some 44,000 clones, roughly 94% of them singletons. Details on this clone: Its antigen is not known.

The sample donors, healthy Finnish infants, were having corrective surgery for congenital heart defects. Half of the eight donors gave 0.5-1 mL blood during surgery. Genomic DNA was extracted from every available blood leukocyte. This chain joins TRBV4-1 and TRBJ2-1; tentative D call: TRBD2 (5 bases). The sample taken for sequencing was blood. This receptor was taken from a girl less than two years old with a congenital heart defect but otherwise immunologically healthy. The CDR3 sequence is CASSHQVTRDEQFF. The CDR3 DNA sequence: TGCGCCAGCAGCCACCAGGTTACGAGGGATGAGCAGTTCTTC.